This T cell receptor beta chain was captured by sequencing in a study of blood T cells in healthy people across ages. It was with a sample-barcoded 5' primer and a J-beta primer mix that a second PCR of roughly 7 to 12 cycles was run. MiXCR was run by TCRdb on the 5' RACE reads, yielding one entry per CDR3 protein. Of 750,000 to 850,000 distinct CDR3 sequences listed, around a quarter are singletons. Germline V gives CDR1 DFQATT, CDR2 SNEGSKA (reference sequence). The CDR3 runs to 11 residues. This sample was shared with a second study, whose subject was T cells of mothers and their children. From that second work: RNA that had been extracted went wholly into cDNA synthesis, at around 1.5 ug per 15 ul.

The sample taken for sequencing was blood. The V and J genes are TRBV20-1 and TRBJ2-5; TRBD1 might be the D (6 bases). The DNA end is a closer match to TRBJ2-7, so the J assignment may be wrong. This TCR was recovered from a boy under 18 in good health. The CDR3 coding sequence is TGCAGTGGGACAGTTGAATACGAGCAGTACTTC. Amino acids: CSGTVEYEQYF.